The source of this T cell receptor (beta chain) is a study of T cell responses to AZD1222 COVID-19 vaccine. On this clone: The antigen is unknown.

This table comes from immunoSEQ multiplex PCR, and its TCRdb copy is limited to in-frame clones, with some not included. The sample lists under 140,000 clones; about 94% were seen once. Whole-study findings and limits: Repertoires were obtained only post-peak T cell response.

The germline V gene has CDR1 ENHRY and CDR2 SYGVKD. This CDR3 has 13 amino acids. V lost 10 bases, J lost 0 bases, and 12 bases lay in between. This TCR came from an adult who received the AZD1222 COVID-19 vaccine. This specimen consisted of peripheral blood, obtained 28 days after the second AZD1222 dose. The chain carries TRBV10-3 and TRBJ1-1; unclear D gene. The CDR3 here is CATEDGMNTEAFF. The CDR3 nucleotides read TGTGCCACAGAAGACGGTATGAACACTGAAGCTTTCTTT.